The 9 T cell receptor beta chains below come from one sample, sequenced in a study of blood T cells in healthy people across ages. Sample-barcoded 5' priming and a J-beta primer mix drove a second PCR of 7 to 11 cycles. TCRdb fed the 5' RACE reads into MiXCR, producing one record per CDR3 protein. The sample shows over 1,200,000 distinct CDR3 sequences, 55% to 75% of them seen only once. Sequencing input: blood. Receptors originate from a man aged 18 to 29 in good health.

V usage is TRBV10-2 and J usage is TRBJ2-7, with 7 bases that match TRBD1. J gave up 3 bases and V 5 bases, and 13 bases lay outside the gene matches. The germline V gene encodes CDR1 WSHSY and CDR2 SAAADI. There are 16 residues in the CDR3. The CDR3 spells CASSFGPLGTVYEQYF. In DNA, the CDR3 is TGCGCCAGCAGTTTTGGCCCCCTCGGGACAGTCTACGAGCAGTACTTC.

The V gene is TRBV9, the J gene TRBJ2-7, with 7 bases that match TRBD2. Germline trimming cut 3 bases from V and 5 bases from J; bases unmatched to any gene: 8. Germline-derived CDR1 and CDR2 are SGDLS and YYNGEE. The CDR3 loop spans 14 amino acids. The CDR3 is CASSASGTLNEQYF. CDR3 DNA: TGTGCCAGCAGCGCTAGCGGAACTCTGAACGAGCAGTACTTC.

This chain connects TRBV27 to TRBJ1-2; D is undetermined. CDR1 and CDR2 from the germline V gene are MNHEY and SMNVEV (reference sequence). V dropped 11 bases and J dropped 6 bases, with 16 bases sitting between them. The CDR3 runs to 12 residues. In DNA form, the CDR3 reads TGTGCCTCCTATGGCCCCCGGGATGGCTACACCTTC. This encodes CASYGPRDGYTF.

The rearrangement joins TRBV14 to TRBJ2-1; a possible D gene is TRBD2 (7 bases). Per germline, CDR1 SGHDN and CDR2 FVKESK. Between the trimmed V and J ends, which lost 0 bases and 0 bases, there was a span of 12 bases. This CDR3 contains 17 residues. In DNA, the CDR3 is TGTGCCAGCAGCCAAGAAGGGGGGGCAGCCTCCTACAATGAGCAGTTCTTC. This encodes CASSQEGGAASYNEQFF.

This rearrangement joins TRBV12-3 or TRBV12-4 to TRBJ2-4, with TRBD1 as a possible D gene (6 bases). The last part of the DNA fits TRBJ2-7 better; the J call may be wrong. The CDR3 totals 13 residues. Written as DNA, the CDR3 is TGTGCCAGCAGCAGGGGTAATAACTACGAGCAGTACTTC. Translated, it gives CASSRGNNYEQYF.

The chain links TRBV7-9 to TRBJ2-2, with D maybe TRBD2 (6 bases). The CDR3 covers 14 residues. Looked up from germline, CDR1 is SEHNR and CDR2 is FQNEAQ (reference sequence). Trimming left V 11 bases short and J 3 bases short, with 16 bases between. CDR3 sequence reads: CAAPGVGDTGELFF. In DNA, the CDR3 is TGTGCCGCGCCGGGGGTAGGGGACACCGGGGAGCTGTTTTTT.

The rearrangement joins TRBV7-9 to TRBJ1-5; D uncertain. The V gene's germline CDR1 is SEHNR and CDR2 FQNEAQ (reference sequence). The CDR3 length is 15 residues. Trimming pared 6 bases from V and 3 bases from J, leaving 15 bases between. The CDR3: CASSSRAGINQPQHF. The DNA of the CDR3 is TGTGCCAGCAGTAGTCGGGCAGGCATCAATCAGCCCCAGCATTTT. Full variable domain (remainder filled in from reference TRBV7-9 and TRBJ1-5): DTGVSQNPRHKITKRGQNVTFRCDPISEHNRLYWYRQTLGQGPEFLTYFQNEAQLEKSRLLSDRFSAERPKGSFSTLEIQRTEQGDSAMYLCASSSRAGINQPQHFGDGTRLSIL.

The rearrangement joins TRBV6-5 to TRBJ2-7; D unclear. The last part of the DNA fits TRBJ2-5 better; the J call may be wrong. Germline CDR1 reads MNHEY; CDR2 reads SVGAGI. CDR3 length: 13 residues. The CDR3 nucleotides are TGTGCCAGCAGTTACTCGAAGCCAGGGACCCAGTACTTC. It encodes CASSYSKPGTQYF.

The chain couples TRBV20-1 to TRBJ2-3; D is unresolved. CDR3 length: 16 residues. Trimming cost V 1 base and J 2 bases, with 16 bases left between them. Looked up from germline, CDR1 is DFQATT and CDR2 is SNEGSKA (reference sequence). This CDR3 reads CSARGPPIQLTDTQYF. CDR3 nucleotides: TGCAGTGCTAGAGGTCCACCTATACAGCTCACAGATACGCAGTATTTT.